This TCR beta chain is from a study of a mutant IDH1 vaccine in newly diagnosed glioma. In the study overall: The initiation of vaccination occurred 4-6 weeks after radiotherapy alone, or with temozolomide cycles.

Germline-derived CDR1 and CDR2 are LNHDA and SQIVND (reference sequence). The CDR3 has 17 residues. Germline trimming cut 4 bases from V and 6 bases from J; bases unmatched to any gene: 13. Time point specified: week 47, end of study. Every vaccine dose comprised 300 ug of mutant IDH1 20-mer peptide plus topical imiquimod. Clones were read by immunoSEQ multiplex PCR, and TCRdb kept only the in-frame ones, dropping some. The sample has approximately 25,000 clones; about 80% are singletons. With respect to this clone: The antigen is unknown.

The receptor's source is a man aged 35 to 55 with glioma. Some clones in this sample may be carry-over from other donors' samples. The sequencing here drew on PBMCs, taken from a glioma patient whose treatment included an IDH1 peptide vaccine. The rearrangement joins TRBV19 to TRBJ2-1; the match to TRBD2 covers 9 bases. In nucleotides, the CDR3 is TGTGCCAGTAGTAAGGGAGTAGCGGGGGAGATGGGCAATGAGCAGTTCTTC. As protein: CASSKGVAGEMGNEQFF. Together with reference TRBV19 and TRBJ2-1, the CDR3 gives the full variable domain: DGGITQSPKYLFRKEGQNVTLSCEQNLNHDAMYWYRQDPGQGLRLIYYSQIVNDFQKGDIAEGYSVSREKKESFPLTVTSAQKNPTAFYLCASSKGVAGEMGNEQFFGPGTRLTVL.